This T cell receptor (beta chain) was sequenced in a study of blood T cell repertoires in COVID-19. The wider study: COVID-19 samples collected from the United States, Italy and Spain covered acute and convalescent phases.

Study processing details: The assay estimated nucleated cells by amplifying reference gene primers. The protocol was immunoSEQ multiplex PCR, while the TCRdb copy is restricted to in-frame clones and leaves out a portion. V and J calls and clone size come straight from that table; D and trimming were deduced from the DNA. Among 150,000 to 180,000 clones listed, roughly 89% were seen once. V was trimmed by 2 bases and J by 3 bases, leaving 8 bases between them. The CDR3 length is 13 residues. Germline V gene data show CDR1 as GTSNPN and CDR2 as SVGIG (reference sequence). The chain couples TRBV30 to TRBJ1-3; no firm D call. The TCR was taken from a man between 50 and 59 years old with acute or convalescent COVID-19. The sample consisted of peripheral blood. The CDR3 region is CAWSPPFGNTIYF. CDR3 DNA: TGTGCCTGGAGTCCCCCCTTTGGAAACACCATATATTTT.